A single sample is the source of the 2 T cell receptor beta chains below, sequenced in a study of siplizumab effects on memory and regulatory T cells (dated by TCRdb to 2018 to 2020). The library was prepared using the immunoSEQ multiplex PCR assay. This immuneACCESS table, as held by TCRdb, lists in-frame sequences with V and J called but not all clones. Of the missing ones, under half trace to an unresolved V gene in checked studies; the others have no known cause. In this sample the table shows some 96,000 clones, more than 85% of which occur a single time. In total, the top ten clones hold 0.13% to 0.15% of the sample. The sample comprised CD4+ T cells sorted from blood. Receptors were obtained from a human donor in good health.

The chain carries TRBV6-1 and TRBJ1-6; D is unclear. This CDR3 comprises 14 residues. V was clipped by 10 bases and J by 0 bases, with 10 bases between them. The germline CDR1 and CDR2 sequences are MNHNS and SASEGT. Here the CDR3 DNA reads TGTGCCACCACGGATAGCTCCTATAATTCACCCCTCCACTTT. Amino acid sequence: CATTDSSYNSPLHF.

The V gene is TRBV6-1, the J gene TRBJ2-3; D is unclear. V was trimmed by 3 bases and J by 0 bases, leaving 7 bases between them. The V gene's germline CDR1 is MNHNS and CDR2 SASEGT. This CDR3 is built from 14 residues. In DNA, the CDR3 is TGTGCCAGCAGTGAGCCAGATAGCACAGATACGCAGTATTTT. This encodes CASSEPDSTDTQYF.